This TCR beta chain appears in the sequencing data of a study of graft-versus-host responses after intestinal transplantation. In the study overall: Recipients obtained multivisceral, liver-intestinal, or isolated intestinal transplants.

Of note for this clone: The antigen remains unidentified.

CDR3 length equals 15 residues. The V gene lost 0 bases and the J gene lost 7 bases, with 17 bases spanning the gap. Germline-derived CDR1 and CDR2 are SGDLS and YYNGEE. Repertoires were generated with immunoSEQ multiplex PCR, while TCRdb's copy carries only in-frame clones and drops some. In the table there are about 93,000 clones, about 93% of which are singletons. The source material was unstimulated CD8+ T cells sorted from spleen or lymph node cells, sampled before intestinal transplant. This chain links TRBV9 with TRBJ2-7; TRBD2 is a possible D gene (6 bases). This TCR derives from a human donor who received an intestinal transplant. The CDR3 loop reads CASSVGGTGVGEQYF. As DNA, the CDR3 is TGTGCCAGCAGCGTAGGAGGGACGGGAGTTGGAGAGCAGTACTTC.